The sequence of this T cell receptor beta chain was determined in a study of breast tumors, draining lymph nodes, adjacent tissues. Study-wide points: Tumor and nontumor repertoires were significantly more similar in luminal-like than in basal-like breast cancer. Data only fit, rather than demonstrated, lymph node origin of most tumor T cells.

This clonotype was observed at least ten times. The target antigen is unknown. V dropped 4 bases and J dropped 6 bases, with 16 bases sitting between them. Germline-derived CDR1 and CDR2 are SGHRS and YFSETQ. The CDR3 covers 15 residues. TCRdb fed the multiplex PCR reads into MiXCR, producing one record per CDR3 protein. This sample has over 150,000 distinct CDR3 sequences, with about 32% found just once. Axillary draining lymph nodes of breast cancer patients supplied the node samples. Sequenced: axillary lymph node tissue. The sequence derives from a female donor with breast cancer. Some clones in this sample may be carry-over from other donors' samples. The chain recombines TRBV5-1 with TRBJ2-2; perhaps TRBD1 as D (5 bases). CDR3 DNA sequence: TGCGCCAGCAGCCTAGGGGTAGAACAGCCCGGGGAGCTGTTTTTT. It translates to CASSLGVEQPGELFF.